These 23 T cell receptor beta chains came from one sample sequenced in a study of tumor and adjacent non-tumor tissue in lung cancer. Three rounds of nested PCR, following a modified ARM-PCR protocol, produced the TCRbeta library. TCRdb re-derived calls from the multiplex PCR reads in MiXCR, one entry per CDR3 protein. The sample gives about 93,000 distinct CDR3 sequences, approximately 57% of which show up once; 15% is in the top ten. No cell sorting was done before RNA was extracted from the tissue. Sequencing was performed on lung tumor tissue. The source of these receptors is a man between 65 and 79 years old with non-small cell lung cancer.

As for this clonotype: A much larger clone lies a single base off, so this may be a read error. V gene TRBV20-1 combines with J gene TRBJ2-3, with D possibly being TRBD2 (6 bases). This CDR3 is 16 amino acids long. Germline-derived CDR1 and CDR2 are DFQATT and SNEGSKA (reference sequence). Trimming removed 6 bases at V and 0 bases at J, with 19 bases between. CDR3 nucleotides: TGCAGTGCGTATACTCGTAGCGGAACTAGCACAGATACGCAGTATTTT. The encoded protein is CSAYTRSGTSTDTQYF.

In its sample, this clonotype was seen a few times. The gene calls are TRBV6-1 and TRBJ2-1; 8 bases are a match to TRBD2. CDR3 length equals 15 residues. Germline V gene lookup returns CDR1 MNHNS and CDR2 SASEGT. J was trimmed by 6 bases and V by 6 bases; bases with no gene match: 10. The CDR3, as DNA: TGTGCCAGCAGAAAAGCGGGGGCCGCAATCAATGAGCAGTTCTTC. Translating gives CASRKAGAAINEQFF.

In regard to this clonotype: One end of the junction fails to match germline, which may point to a read error. The genes are TRBV20-1 and TRBJ2-2, with D perhaps matching TRBD1 or TRBD2 (6 bases each). This CDR3 has 13 amino acids. Germline-derived CDR1 and CDR2 are DFQATT and SNEGSKA (reference sequence). This CDR3 reads CNARRGWTGELFF. CDR3 nucleotide sequence: TGCAATGCTAGGAGGGGGTGGACCGGGGAGCTGTTTTTT.

This clonotype was detected ten times or more. The chain couples TRBV6-6 to TRBJ2-5, with D hard to call. There are 12 residues in the CDR3. From germline, CDR1 is MNHNY and CDR2 SVGAGI (reference sequence). V was trimmed by 2 bases and J by 2 bases, leaving 3 bases between them. CDR3 in amino acids: CASSYPQETQYF. The CDR3 nucleotides read TGTGCCAGCAGTTACCCTCAAGAGACCCAGTACTTC.

This clonotype was observed a few times. The V call is TRBV6-1, the J call TRBJ2-3, with D possibly being TRBD1 (5 bases). This CDR3 region has 14 residues. CDR1 and CDR2 from the germline V gene are MNHNS and SASEGT. Trimming shortened V by 3 bases and J by 6 bases, and 13 bases separated the two germline ends. CDR3 DNA sequence: TGTGCCAGCAGTGATCTAGGGGCAAGGGATACGCAGTATTTT. Protein sequence: CASSDLGARDTQYF.

The chain joins TRBV28 to TRBJ1-3; D is unresolved. The V end was cut by 4 bases, the J end by 0 bases, with 16 bases between. Looked up from germline, CDR1 is MDHEN and CDR2 is SYDVKM. CDR3 length: 17 amino acids. The CDR3: CASSSAETPNSGNTIYF. The CDR3, as DNA: TGTGCCAGCAGTTCGGCCGAGACACCCAACTCTGGAAACACCATATATTTT.

This clonotype was counted a few times. The V call is TRBV7-8, the J call TRBJ1-4; D remains unclear. The length of the CDR3 is 16 residues. Germline V CDR1 and CDR2: SGHVS, FQNEAQ. V lost 4 bases and J lost 0, with 12 bases in between. The CDR3 nucleotides are TGTGCCAGCAGCTCCCTAAACAGAGCAACTAATGAAAAACTGTTTTTT. The encoded protein is CASSSLNRATNEKLFF.

This clonotype was seen a few times. This chain joins TRBV28 and TRBJ2-5; TRBD2 matches at 9 bases. The junction had 9 bases not matched to a gene; V was cut back by 3 bases and J by 7 bases. The germline V gene encodes CDR1 MDHEN and CDR2 SYDVKM. CDR3 length: 15 amino acids. CDR3 nucleotides: TGTGCCAGCAGTTTTCGAGCGGGGGGAACCGGGACCCAGTACTTC. Translated, it gives CASSFRAGGTGTQYF.

Points on this clonotype: The junction shows a germline mismatch at one end, possibly a read error. The chain joins TRBV20-1 to TRBJ2-7; D unresolved. CDR3 length: 12 residues. CDR1 DFQATT and CDR2 SNEGSKA come from the germline V gene (reference sequence). CDR3 amino acids: CSARSNPYDQYF. The DNA for the CDR3 is TGCAGTGCTAGATCTAACCCCTACGATCAGTATTTC.

This clonotype came up many times. The gene calls are TRBV12-3 or TRBV12-4 and TRBJ2-2; D could derive from TRBD1 or TRBD2 (5 bases each). Trimming cost V 3 bases and J 5 bases, with 7 bases left between them. The CDR3 is 13 amino acids. The CDR3: CASSLGVTGELFF. The CDR3 DNA follows: TGTGCCAGCAGTTTGGGGGTAACCGGGGAGCTGTTTTTT.

This clonotype was picked up a small number of times. At one boundary the junction diverges from the germline segment, which might be a read error. V usage is TRBV11-2 and J usage is TRBJ2-7; no clear D gene. The CDR3 runs to 12 residues. CDR1 and CDR2 from the germline V gene are SGHAT and FQNNGV. The CDR3 region is CASSPTGYEQCF. CDR3 DNA: TGTGCTAGCAGCCCCACTGGGTACGAGCAGTGCTTC.

The chain carries TRBV28 and TRBJ2-1; tentatively, D is TRBD2 (7 bases). This CDR3 spans 13 amino acids. Germline values: CDR1 MDHEN, CDR2 SYDVKM. V dropped 6 bases and J dropped 10 bases, with 16 bases sitting between them. CDR3 in DNA: TGTGCCAGCAGCGCGGGCGGGGGCGACGAGCAGTTCTTC. It is translated as CASSAGGGDEQFF.

This clonotype was counted between two and nine times. This rearrangement joins TRBV20-1 to TRBJ1-1, with D hard to call. Trimming removed 5 bases at V and 2 bases at J, with 12 bases between. The CDR3 is made up of 13 amino acids. Per the germline V gene, CDR1 is DFQATT and CDR2 is SNEGSKA (reference sequence). CDR3 in DNA: TGCAGTGCTCCTGATGTGGGAAACACTGAAGCTTTCTTT. It is translated as CSAPDVGNTEAFF.

Worth noting for this clonotype: At one end the junction does not follow the germline gene, possibly because of a read error. The chain employs TRBV6-5 and TRBJ2-7; 8 positions match TRBD1. Germline CDR1 reads MNHEY; CDR2 reads SVGAGI. The CDR3 has 14 residues. CDR3 in DNA: TGTGCCAGCAGTTCTGGGACAGGCTCCTACGAACAGAACTTC. Amino acid sequence: CASSSGTGSYEQNF.

V is TRBV5-4 and J is TRBJ2-1; 7 bases are shared with TRBD2. This CDR3 contains 16 residues. After removal of 6 bases from V and 5 bases from J, the junction contained 14 bases not matched to a gene. CDR1 SGHNT and CDR2 YYREEE come from the germline V gene (reference sequence). CDR3 coding DNA: TGTGCCAGCACCCGGACTAGTGGGATCCCCAACAATGAGCAGTTCTTC. Protein sequence: CASTRTSGIPNNEQFF. The variable domain in full, completed from reference TRBV5-4 and TRBJ2-1, reads ETGVTQSPTHLIKTRGQQVTLRCSSQSGHNTVSWYQQALGQGPQFIFQYYREEENGRGNFPPRFSGLQFPNYSSELNVNALELDDSALYLCASTRTSGIPNNEQFFGPGTRLTVL.

This clonotype turned up a few times. Relative to the germline gene, one junction end is altered; a read error may explain this. This sequence joins TRBV6-1 and TRBJ2-7; TRBD2 might be the D (5 bases). This CDR3 is built from 13 residues. CDR1 is MNHNS, CDR2 SASEGT, per germline. DNA of the CDR3: TGTACCAGCAGTGTTGAGGGTTCCTACGAGCAGTACTTC. Its protein product is CTSSVEGSYEQYF.

Turning to this clonotype: Relative to the germline gene, one junction end is altered; a read error may explain this. J is TRBJ1-1 and V is TRBV10-3, with D unresolved. Germline V CDR1 and CDR2: ENHRY, SYGVKD. This CDR3 is 14 amino acids long. The DNA of the CDR3 is TGTGCCGTCAGTGAATCCCCCGGGGTCACTGAAGCTTTCTTT. Amino acids: CAVSESPGVTEAFF.

This clonotype was counted a single time. A much larger clone lies one base from this, so it may be a read error. Likely a read error: the CDR3 ends without its conserved phenylalanine or tryptophan. J is TRBJ1-2 and V is TRBV20-1; a weak D match, TRBD1 (6 bases). V was trimmed by 5 bases and J by 5 bases, leaving 12 bases between them. The CDR3 is 12 amino acids. Germline assignment: CDR1 DFQATT and CDR2 SNEGSKA (reference sequence). CDR3 sequence (DNA): TGCAGTGCTTCTGACAGGTTTTATGGCTACACCATC. Translated, it gives CSASDRFYGYTI.

The DNA for the CDR3 is TGTGCCAGCAGGCTCGACAGTAGCACAGATACGCAGTATTTT. It is translated as CASRLDSSTDTQYF. J is TRBJ2-3 and V is TRBV28; perhaps TRBD1 as D (5 bases). The CDR3 extends over 14 amino acids. Looked up from germline, CDR1 is MDHEN and CDR2 is SYDVKM. Trimming pared 6 bases from V and 0 bases from J, leaving 10 bases between.

As for this clonotype: With a much larger clone just one base away, this may be a read error. Lacking the conserved final phenylalanine or tryptophan, this CDR3 likely reflects a read error. V is TRBV29-1 and J is TRBJ2-1; D unresolved. Trimming took 4 bases from V and 8 from J, leaving 3 bases between them. The CDR3 is 9 residues long. Per germline, CDR1 SQVTM and CDR2 ANQGSEA. The CDR3 nucleotides are TGCAGCGTTGGATATGAGCAGTTCTTA. Amino acids: CSVGYEQFL.

A note on this clonotype: The conserved closing phenylalanine or tryptophan is absent in this CDR3, likely reflecting a read error. The limits of the CDR3 on the DNA are not certain, so only TCRdb's listed CDR3 is given. The V and J genes are TRBV4-1 and TRBJ2-7; the D segment call TRBD2 is taken from the table without a DNA check. From germline, CDR1 is MGHRA and CDR2 YSYEKL. Counting both end residues, the CDR3 totals 16 amino acids. The CDR3 here is CASSQDLVAGYYEQHL.

This clonotype was seen repeatedly, ten times or more. V gene TRBV12-3 or TRBV12-4 combines with J gene TRBJ2-3, with 8 bases that match TRBD1. CDR3 length: 13 residues. V gave up 8 bases and J gave up 4 bases; unmatched junction bases: 5. CDR3 amino acids: CASAGGWSDTQYF. CDR3 in DNA: TGTGCCAGCGCAGGGGGCTGGTCAGATACGCAGTATTTT.

Points on this clonotype: Sequence at one end of the junction differs from germline and may be a read error. CDR3 DNA: TGTACCAGCAGTGCCGAGGACGGCTCTGGTGCCAACGTCCTGACTTTC. Amino acids: CTSSAEDGSGANVLTF. The gene calls are TRBV6-1 and TRBJ2-6; no reliable D call. The germline CDR1 and CDR2 sequences are MNHNS and SASEGT. CDR3 size: 16 residues.